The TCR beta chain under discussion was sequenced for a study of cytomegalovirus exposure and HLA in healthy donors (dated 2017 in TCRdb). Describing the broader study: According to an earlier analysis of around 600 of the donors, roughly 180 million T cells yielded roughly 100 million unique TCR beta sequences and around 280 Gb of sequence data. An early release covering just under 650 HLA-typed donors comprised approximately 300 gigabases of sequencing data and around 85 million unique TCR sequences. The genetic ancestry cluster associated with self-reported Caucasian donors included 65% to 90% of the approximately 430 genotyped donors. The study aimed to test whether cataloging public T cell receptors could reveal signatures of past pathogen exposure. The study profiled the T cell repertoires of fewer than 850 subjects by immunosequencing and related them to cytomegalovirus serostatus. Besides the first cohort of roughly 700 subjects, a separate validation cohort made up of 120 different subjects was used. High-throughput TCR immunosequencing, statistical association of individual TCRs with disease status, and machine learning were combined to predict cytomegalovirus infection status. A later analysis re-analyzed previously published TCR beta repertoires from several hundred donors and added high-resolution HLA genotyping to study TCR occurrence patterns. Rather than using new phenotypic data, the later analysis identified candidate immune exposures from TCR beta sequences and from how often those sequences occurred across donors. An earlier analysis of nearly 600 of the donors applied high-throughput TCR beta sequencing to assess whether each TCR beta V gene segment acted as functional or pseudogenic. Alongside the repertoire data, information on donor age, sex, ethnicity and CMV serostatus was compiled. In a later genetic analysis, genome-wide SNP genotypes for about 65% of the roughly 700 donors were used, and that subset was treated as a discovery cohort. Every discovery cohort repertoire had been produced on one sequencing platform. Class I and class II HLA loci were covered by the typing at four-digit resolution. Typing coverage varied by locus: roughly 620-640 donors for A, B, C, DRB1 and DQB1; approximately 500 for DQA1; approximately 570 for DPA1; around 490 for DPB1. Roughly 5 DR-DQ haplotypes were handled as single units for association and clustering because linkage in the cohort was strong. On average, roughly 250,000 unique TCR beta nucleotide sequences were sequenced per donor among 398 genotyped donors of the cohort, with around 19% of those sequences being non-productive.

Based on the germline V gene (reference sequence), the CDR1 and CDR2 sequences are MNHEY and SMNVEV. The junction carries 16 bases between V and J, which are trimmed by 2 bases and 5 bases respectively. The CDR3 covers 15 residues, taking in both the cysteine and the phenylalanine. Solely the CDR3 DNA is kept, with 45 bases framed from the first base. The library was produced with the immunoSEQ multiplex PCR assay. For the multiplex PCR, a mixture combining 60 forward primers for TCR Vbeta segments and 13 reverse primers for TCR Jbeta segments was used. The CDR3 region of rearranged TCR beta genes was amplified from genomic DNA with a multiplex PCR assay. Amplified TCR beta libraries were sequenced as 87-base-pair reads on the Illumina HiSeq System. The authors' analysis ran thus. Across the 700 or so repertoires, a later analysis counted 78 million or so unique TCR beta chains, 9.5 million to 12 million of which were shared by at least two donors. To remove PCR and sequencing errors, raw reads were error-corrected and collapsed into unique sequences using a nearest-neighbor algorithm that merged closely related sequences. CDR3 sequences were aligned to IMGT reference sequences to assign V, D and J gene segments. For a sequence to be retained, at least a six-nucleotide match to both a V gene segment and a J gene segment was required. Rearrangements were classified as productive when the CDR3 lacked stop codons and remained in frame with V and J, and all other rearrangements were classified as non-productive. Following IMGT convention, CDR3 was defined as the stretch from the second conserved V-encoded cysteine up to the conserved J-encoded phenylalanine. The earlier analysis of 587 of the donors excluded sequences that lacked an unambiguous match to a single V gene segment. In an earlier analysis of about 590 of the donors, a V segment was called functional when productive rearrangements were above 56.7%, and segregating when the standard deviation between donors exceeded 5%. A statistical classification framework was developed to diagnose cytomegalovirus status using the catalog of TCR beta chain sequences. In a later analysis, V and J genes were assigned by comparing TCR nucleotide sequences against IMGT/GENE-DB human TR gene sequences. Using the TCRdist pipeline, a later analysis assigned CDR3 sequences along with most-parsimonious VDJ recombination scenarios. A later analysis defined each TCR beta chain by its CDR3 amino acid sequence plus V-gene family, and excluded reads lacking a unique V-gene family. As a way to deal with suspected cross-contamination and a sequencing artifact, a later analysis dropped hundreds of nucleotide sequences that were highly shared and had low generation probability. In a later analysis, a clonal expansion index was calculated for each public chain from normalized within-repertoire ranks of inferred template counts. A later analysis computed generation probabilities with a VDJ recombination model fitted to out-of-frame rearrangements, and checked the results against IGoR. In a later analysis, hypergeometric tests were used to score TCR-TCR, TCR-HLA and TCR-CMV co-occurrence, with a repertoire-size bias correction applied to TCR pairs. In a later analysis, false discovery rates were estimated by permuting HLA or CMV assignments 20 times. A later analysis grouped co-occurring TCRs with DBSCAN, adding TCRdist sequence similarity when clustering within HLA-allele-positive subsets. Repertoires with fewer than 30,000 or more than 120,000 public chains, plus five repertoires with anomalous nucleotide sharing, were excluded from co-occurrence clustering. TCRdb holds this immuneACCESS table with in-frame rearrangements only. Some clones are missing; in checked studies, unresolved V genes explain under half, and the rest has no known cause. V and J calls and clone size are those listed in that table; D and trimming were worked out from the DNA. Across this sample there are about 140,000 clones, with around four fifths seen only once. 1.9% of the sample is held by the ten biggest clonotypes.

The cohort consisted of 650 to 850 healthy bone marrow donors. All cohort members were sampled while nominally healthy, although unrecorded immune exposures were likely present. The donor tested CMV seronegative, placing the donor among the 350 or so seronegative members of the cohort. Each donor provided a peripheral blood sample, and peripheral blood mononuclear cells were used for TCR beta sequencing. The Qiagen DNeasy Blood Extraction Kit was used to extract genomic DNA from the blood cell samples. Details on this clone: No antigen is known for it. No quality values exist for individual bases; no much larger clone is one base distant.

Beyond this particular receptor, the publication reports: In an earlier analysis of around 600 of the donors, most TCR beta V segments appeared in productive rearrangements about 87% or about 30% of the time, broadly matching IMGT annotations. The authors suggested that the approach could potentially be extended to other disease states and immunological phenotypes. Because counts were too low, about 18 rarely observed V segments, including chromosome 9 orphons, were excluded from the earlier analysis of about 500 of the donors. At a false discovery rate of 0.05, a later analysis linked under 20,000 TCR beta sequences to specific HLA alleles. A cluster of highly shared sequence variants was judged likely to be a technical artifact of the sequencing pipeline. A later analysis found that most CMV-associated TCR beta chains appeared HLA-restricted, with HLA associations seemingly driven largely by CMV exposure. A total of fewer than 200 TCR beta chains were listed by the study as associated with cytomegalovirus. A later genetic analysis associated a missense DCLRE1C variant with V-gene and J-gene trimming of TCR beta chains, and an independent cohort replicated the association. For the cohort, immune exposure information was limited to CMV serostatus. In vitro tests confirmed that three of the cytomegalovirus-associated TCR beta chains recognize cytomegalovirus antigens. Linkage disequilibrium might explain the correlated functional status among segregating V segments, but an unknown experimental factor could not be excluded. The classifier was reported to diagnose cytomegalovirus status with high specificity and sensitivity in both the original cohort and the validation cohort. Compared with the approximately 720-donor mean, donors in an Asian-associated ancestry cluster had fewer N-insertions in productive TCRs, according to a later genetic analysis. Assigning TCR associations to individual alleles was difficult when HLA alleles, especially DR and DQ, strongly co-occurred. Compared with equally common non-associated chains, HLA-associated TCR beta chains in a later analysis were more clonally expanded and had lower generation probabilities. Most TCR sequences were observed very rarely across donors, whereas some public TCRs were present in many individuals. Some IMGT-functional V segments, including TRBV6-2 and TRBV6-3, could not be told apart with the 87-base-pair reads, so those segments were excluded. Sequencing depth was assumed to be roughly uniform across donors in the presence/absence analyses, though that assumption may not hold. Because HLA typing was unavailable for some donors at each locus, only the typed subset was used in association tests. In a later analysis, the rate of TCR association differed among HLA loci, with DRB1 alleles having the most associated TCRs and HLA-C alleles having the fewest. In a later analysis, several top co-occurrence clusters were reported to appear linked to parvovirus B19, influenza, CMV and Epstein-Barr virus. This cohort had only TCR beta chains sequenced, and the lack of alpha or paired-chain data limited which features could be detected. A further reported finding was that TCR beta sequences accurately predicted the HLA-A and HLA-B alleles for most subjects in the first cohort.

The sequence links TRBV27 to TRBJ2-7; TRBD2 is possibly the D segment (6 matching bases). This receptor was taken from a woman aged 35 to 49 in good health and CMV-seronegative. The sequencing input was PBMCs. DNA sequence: TGTGCCAGCAGTTTAGTTCTCGGGGGTTCCAACGAGCAGTACTTC. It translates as CASSLVLGGSNEQYF.